This T cell receptor beta chain was sequenced for a study of Graves' ophthalmopathy and Graves' hyperthyroidism. Study-wide background: No treatment had been given when peripheral blood was collected at initial diagnosis. The study, taken as a whole, reports: The authors also found most expanded thyroid clonotypes above 0.001 frequency in blood.

Patients were excluded if they had other autoimmune diseases or uncontrolled infections, and likewise if pregnancy or lactation applied. The table lists this clonotype with a few counts. Its antigen is unidentified. Amplified TCR beta CDR3 regions were obtained using RNA transcripts as template. HTBI primers served in a first-round RT-PCR, which a second-round multiplex PCR followed. TCRdb passed the multiplex PCR reads through MiXCR, listing each CDR3 protein once. The sample contains almost 750,000 distinct CDR3 sequences, 40% of which appear only once. The V end was cut by 7 bases, the J end by 2 bases, with 14 bases between. Germline V gene lookup returns CDR1 SEHNR and CDR2 FQNEAQ (reference sequence). This CDR3 spans 15 amino acids.

This TCR derives from an adult man with Graves' ophthalmopathy. Specimen: peripheral blood. This chain connects TRBV7-9 to TRBJ2-2; no reliable D call. In DNA, the CDR3 is TGTGCCAGCACCCTCCCGAGGCCTAACACCGGGGAGCTGTTTTTT. Translated, it gives CASTLPRPNTGELFF.